This T cell receptor (beta chain) was sequenced during a study of blood T cell repertoires in COVID-19. As for the study in general: Researchers got acute and convalescent COVID-19 samples from the United States, Italy and Spain. T cells, B-cell-depleted T cells, or PBMCs supplied cDNA or gDNA.

The CDR3 is 15 residues long. J gave up 1 base and V 3 bases, and 0 bases lay outside the gene matches. The germline CDR1 and CDR2 sequences are MNHEY and SMNVEV (reference sequence). In the original analysis: Reference gene primer amplification in the assay estimated nucleated cell counts. Sequencing was performed with immunoSEQ multiplex PCR; in TCRdb, only in-frame clones are kept and a portion is missing. For V, J and clone size, that table is used; D and trimming come from the DNA. The data contain 20,000 to 25,000 clones, roughly nine tenths of them seen just once; the ten biggest clones take up 6%.

The chain links TRBV27 to TRBJ2-2, with 9 bases matching TRBD2. The sequenced material came from peripheral blood. This TCR came from a human donor in a cohort sampled during active COVID-19. The CDR3 region has the DNA TGTGCCAGCAGTTTTAGCGGGGGGAACACCGGGGAGCTGTTTTTT. Amino acid sequence: CASSFSGGNTGELFF.